This record covers a single TCR beta chain. This sample stems from a study of technical replicates of blood from several donors. Repertoires were generated with immunoSEQ multiplex PCR, while TCRdb's copy carries only in-frame clones and drops some. This table holds 80,000 to 95,000 clones, approximately 95% found once. The CDR3 has 12 residues. Germline assignment: CDR1 WNHNN and CDR2 SYGVQD (reference sequence). The germline V and J ends were trimmed by 8 bases and 7 bases, with 15 bases remaining between them. Sequenced input: T cells isolated from PBMCs. The source of this sequence is a human donor in good health. This chain joins TRBV10-1 and TRBJ2-7; D possibly corresponds to TRBD1 (6 bases). The CDR3 DNA reads TGCGCCAGCGCCGGGGACACACGTGAGCAGTACTTC. This sequence encodes CASAGDTREQYF.